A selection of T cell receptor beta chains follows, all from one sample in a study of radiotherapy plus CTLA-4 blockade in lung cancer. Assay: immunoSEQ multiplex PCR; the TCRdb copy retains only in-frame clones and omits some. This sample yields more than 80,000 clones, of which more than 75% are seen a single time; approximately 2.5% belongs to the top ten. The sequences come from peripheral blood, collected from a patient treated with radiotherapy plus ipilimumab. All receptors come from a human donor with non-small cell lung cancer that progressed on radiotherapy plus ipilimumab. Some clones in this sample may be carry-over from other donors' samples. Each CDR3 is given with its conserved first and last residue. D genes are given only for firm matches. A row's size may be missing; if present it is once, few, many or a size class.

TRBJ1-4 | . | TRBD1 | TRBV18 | CASSPSTGGDGEKLFF | TGTGCCAGCTCACCCTCGACAGGGGGCGATGGTGAAAAACTGTTTTTT
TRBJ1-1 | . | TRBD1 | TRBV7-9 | CASSLAGTGVEAFF | TGTGCCAGCAGCTTAGCGGGTACAGGGGTTGAAGCTTTCTTT
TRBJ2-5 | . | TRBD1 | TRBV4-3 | CASSQGPPTGGETQYF | TGCGCCAGCAGCCAAGGACCCCCGACAGGGGGAGAGACCCAGTACTTC
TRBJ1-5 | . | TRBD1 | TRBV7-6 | CASSPWTGGDQPQHF | TGTGCCAGCAGCCCTTGGACAGGGGGCGATCAGCCCCAGCATTTT
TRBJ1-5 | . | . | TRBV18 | CASSTRGGGSNQPQHF | TGTGCCAGCTCAACAAGAGGGGGGGGTAGCAATCAGCCCCAGCATTTT
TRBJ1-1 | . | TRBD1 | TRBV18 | CASSRGAGGTEAFF | TGTGCCAGCTCCCGCGGGGCAGGGGGCACTGAAGCTTTCTTT
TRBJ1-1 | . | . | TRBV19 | CASSMGWEAFF | TGTGCCAGTAGTATGGGATGGGAAGCTTTCTTT
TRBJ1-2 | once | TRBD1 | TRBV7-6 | CASSSHPGQGRDYGYTF | TGTGCCAGCAGCTCTCACCCTGGACAGGGGAGGGACTATGGCTACACCTTC
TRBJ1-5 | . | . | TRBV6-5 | CASSYLGRDDGQPQHF | TGTGCCAGCAGTTATCTCGGCAGGGATGATGGTCAGCCCCAGCATTTT
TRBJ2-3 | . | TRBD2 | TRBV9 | CASSVGLGPTDTQYF | TGTGCCAGCAGCGTGGGACTAGGCCCCACAGATACGCAGTATTTT
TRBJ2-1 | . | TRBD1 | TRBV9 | CASSPGQVFNEQFF | TGTGCCAGCAGCCCGGGACAGGTTTTCAATGAGCAGTTCTTC